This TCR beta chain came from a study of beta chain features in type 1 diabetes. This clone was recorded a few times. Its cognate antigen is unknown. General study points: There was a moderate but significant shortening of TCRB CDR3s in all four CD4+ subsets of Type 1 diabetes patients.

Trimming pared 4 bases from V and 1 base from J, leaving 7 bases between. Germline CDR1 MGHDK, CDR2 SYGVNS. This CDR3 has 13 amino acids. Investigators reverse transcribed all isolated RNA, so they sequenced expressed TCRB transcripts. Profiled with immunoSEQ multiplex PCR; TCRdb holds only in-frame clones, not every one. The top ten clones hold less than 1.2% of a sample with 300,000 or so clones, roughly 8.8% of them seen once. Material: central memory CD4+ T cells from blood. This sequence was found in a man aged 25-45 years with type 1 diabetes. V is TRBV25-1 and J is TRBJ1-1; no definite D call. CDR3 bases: TGTGCCAGCAGTGTCGGGTCGAACACTGAAGCTTTCTTT. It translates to CASSVGSNTEAFF.